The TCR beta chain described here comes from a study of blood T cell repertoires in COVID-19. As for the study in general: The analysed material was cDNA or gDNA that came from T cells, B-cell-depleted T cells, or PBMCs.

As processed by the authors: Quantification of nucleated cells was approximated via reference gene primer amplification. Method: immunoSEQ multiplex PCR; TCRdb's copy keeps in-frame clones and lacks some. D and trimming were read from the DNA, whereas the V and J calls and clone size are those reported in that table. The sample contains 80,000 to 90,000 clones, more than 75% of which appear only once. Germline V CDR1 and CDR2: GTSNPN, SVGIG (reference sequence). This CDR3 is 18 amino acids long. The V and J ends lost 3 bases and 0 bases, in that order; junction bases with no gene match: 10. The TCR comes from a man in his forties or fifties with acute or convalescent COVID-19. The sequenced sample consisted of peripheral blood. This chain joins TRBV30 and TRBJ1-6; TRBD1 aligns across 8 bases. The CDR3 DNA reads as TGTGCCTGGAGCGCAAGACAGGGGCCCTTCTCCTATAATTCACCCCTCCACTTT. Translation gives CAWSARQGPFSYNSPLHF.